The 30 T cell receptor beta chains below all came from one sample that was sequenced in a study of T cell responses to AZD1222 COVID-19 vaccine. Using immunoSEQ multiplex PCR, the repertoire was profiled, and TCRdb retains in-frame clones only, with some absent. The table records 160,000 or so clones, 90% of them present only once. Here the sequenced sample was peripheral blood, taken on day 0 of AZD1222 vaccination. These receptors all come from an adult in good health.

The chain links TRBV7-6 to TRBJ1-1; no reliable D call. Trimming stripped 1 base from V and 5 bases from J, with 17 bases between. In germline, CDR1 is SGHVS, CDR2 FNYEAQ. The CDR3 is 16 residues long. The CDR3 sequence: CASSLVPQTMRTEAFF. The DNA of the CDR3 is TGTGCCAGCAGCTTAGTACCGCAGACGATGCGTACTGAAGCTTTCTTT.

The chain is built from TRBV30 and TRBJ1-4, with D unclear. Germline loops: CDR1 GTSNPN, CDR2 SVGIG (reference sequence). V was shortened by 2 bases and J by 4 bases, with 11 bases between the two germline ends. The CDR3 has 14 amino acids. CDR3 residues: CAWSRAGFNEKLFF. The CDR3 region has the DNA TGTGCCTGGAGTCGGGCAGGTTTTAATGAAAAACTGTTTTTT.

This chain joins TRBV25-1 and TRBJ1-2; D is uncertain. V gave up 4 bases and J gave up 8 bases, with 17 bases separating them. The CDR3 covers 14 residues. CDR1 and CDR2 (germline): MGHDK, SYGVNS. CDR3 in amino acids: CASSGIAGSGGYTF. CDR3 DNA sequence: TGTGCCAGCAGTGGTATTGCAGGATCTGGCGGCTACACCTTC.

This sequence joins TRBV30 and TRBJ1-3, with D hard to call. Germline loops: CDR1 GTSNPN, CDR2 SVGIG (reference sequence). V was clipped by 1 base and J by 10 bases, with 17 bases between them. This CDR3 has 14 amino acids. This CDR3 reads CAWSDPRRVRTIYF. CDR3 DNA: TGTGCCTGGAGTGACCCCCGGCGGGTGAGAACCATATATTTT. Together with reference TRBV30 and TRBJ1-3, the CDR3 gives the full variable domain: SQTIHQWPATLVQPVGSPLSLECTVEGTSNPNLYWYRQAAGRGLQLLFYSVGIGQISSEVPQNLSASRPQDRQFILSSKKLLLSDSGFYLCAWSDPRRVRTIYFGEGSWLTVV.

V gene TRBV6-5 combines with J gene TRBJ2-7, with 11 positions matching TRBD2. This CDR3 comprises 16 residues. V lost 4 bases, J lost 0 bases, and 5 bases stayed unmatched. The V gene's germline CDR1 is MNHEY and CDR2 SVGAGI. This CDR3 reads CASSSIGTSGSYEQYF. For the CDR3, the DNA is TGTGCCAGCAGTTCAATTGGGACTAGCGGCTCCTACGAGCAGTACTTC.

V usage is TRBV12-3 or TRBV12-4 and J usage is TRBJ2-7; maybe TRBD1 (6 bases). The CDR3 totals 12 residues. V lost 4 bases and J lost 3, with 7 bases in between. The CDR3 coding sequence is TGTGCCAGCAGTTACAGGGTCTACGAGCAGTACTTC. Protein product: CASSYRVYEQYF.

This clone was recorded a few times. The V gene is TRBV6-1, the J gene TRBJ1-2; no clear D. The V end lost 2 bases, the J end lost 1 base, and 14 bases lay between the germline ends. The CDR3 consists of 16 residues. Germline CDR1 MNHNS, CDR2 SASEGT. The CDR3 bases are TGTGCCAGCAGTGAATTAGGTTTGACCTTTAACTATGGCTACACCTTC. This gives the protein CASSELGLTFNYGYTF.

This clone has a single count. The chain uses TRBV7-2 and TRBJ1-3, with TRBD1 as a possible D gene (6 bases). The CDR3 totals 15 residues. Germline CDR1 and CDR2: SGHTA and FQGNSA. The ends were cut back, 2 bases at V and 2 bases at J, with 10 bases in the middle. This CDR3 reads CASSLLGGPGNTIYF. The DNA of the CDR3 is TGTGCCAGCAGCTTATTGGGGGGCCCTGGAAACACCATATATTTT.

The chain joins TRBV28 to TRBJ2-7; 8 bases agree with TRBD1. The CDR3 sequence is 15 residues long. The germline gives CDR1 MDHEN, CDR2 SYDVKM. V lost 2 bases, J lost 3 bases, and 6 bases stayed unmatched. CDR3 amino acids: CASSLGQGSGYEQYF. The CDR3 DNA reads TGTGCCAGCAGTTTAGGACAGGGAAGCGGCTACGAGCAGTACTTC.

This chain joins TRBV6-5 and TRBJ2-1, with D possibly TRBD1 on 6 matching bases. The CDR3 covers 15 residues. Looked up from germline, CDR1 is MNHEY and CDR2 is SVGAGI. V dropped 6 bases and J dropped 6 bases, with 18 bases sitting between them. The CDR3 sequence is CASSPGTLPPNEQFF. The CDR3 DNA is TGTGCCAGCAGCCCCGGGACACTCCCACCCAATGAGCAGTTCTTC.

CDR3 coding DNA: TGTGCCAGCACCTACGGACAGGGAGATTACAATGAGCAGTTCTTC. Amino acid sequence: CASTYGQGDYNEQFF. The chain combines TRBV27 with TRBJ2-1, with 8 nucleotides matching TRBD1. CDR1 and CDR2 (germline): MNHEY, SMNVEV (reference sequence). The ends lost 7 bases at V and 4 bases at J; junction bases unmatched: 9. The CDR3 is made up of 15 amino acids.

V usage is TRBV27 and J usage is TRBJ2-5, with 7 bases fitting TRBD1. V lost 4 bases to trimming and J lost 5 bases; unmatched junction nucleotides: 16. This CDR3 has 17 residues. Germline V lookup: CDR1 MNHEY, CDR2 SMNVEV (reference sequence). CDR3 bases: TGTGCCAGCAGTTCCCATTACGCCCGACAGGGCTGGGAGACCCAGTACTTC. It translates to CASSSHYARQGWETQYF.

This chain links TRBV4-3 with TRBJ2-3; unclear D gene. The CDR3 sequence is 15 residues long. The V gene's germline CDR1 is LGHNA and CDR2 YSLEER. Between the trimmed V and J ends, which lost 4 bases and 3 bases, there was a span of 14 bases. The CDR3, as DNA: TGCGCCAGCAGCCCCGAGCCAATTCGGACAGATACGCAGTATTTT. This translates into CASSPEPIRTDTQYF.

On this clone: Likely a read error: the CDR3 ends without its conserved phenylalanine or tryptophan. Because the CDR3's place on the DNA is in doubt, the DNA is left out and the CDR3 is given as listed by TCRdb. J is TRBJ2-7 and V is TRBV14; TRBD2 is the table's D call, not checked against the DNA. The CDR3 numbers 8 amino acids, ends counted. Germline loops: CDR1 SGHDN, CDR2 FVKESK. This CDR3 reads CASSPGGG.

This sequence joins TRBV6-5 and TRBJ1-1; 7 bases match TRBD1. The V gene end was trimmed by 6 bases and the J gene end by 0 bases; junction bases not matched to a gene: 4. Germline values: CDR1 MNHEY, CDR2 SVGAGI. The CDR3 runs 14 residues. The CDR3 nucleotides read TGTGCCAGCAGCAAGGGACAGCTGAACACTGAAGCTTTCTTT. Residues: CASSKGQLNTEAFF.

This clone was detected only a few times. This chain joins TRBV6-5 and TRBJ1-5; weak D call: TRBD1 (5 bases). CDR1 and CDR2 from the germline V gene are MNHEY and SVGAGI. This CDR3 has 15 residues. V was trimmed by 7 bases and J by 6 bases, leaving 19 bases between them. CDR3 loop: CASTVILGQVQPQHF. CDR3 nucleotides: TGTGCCAGCACTGTAATCCTGGGGCAGGTTCAGCCCCAGCATTTT.

Details on this clone: At the DNA level, this CDR3 is encoded by other sequences in the same sample as well. The chain is built from TRBV20-1 and TRBJ2-1; unclear D gene. V was cut by 1 base and J by 4 bases, with 2 bases left in between. From germline, CDR1 is DFQATT and CDR2 SNEGSKA (reference sequence). This CDR3 is built from 11 residues. The CDR3 spells CSARGYNEQFF. The CDR3 DNA sequence: TGCAGTGCTAGAGGTTACAATGAGCAGTTCTTC.

The chain joins TRBV7-6 to TRBJ1-5, with D unresolved. Trimming removed 1 base at V and 6 bases at J, with 7 bases between. The CDR3 covers 13 residues. Germline lookup yields CDR1 SGHVS and CDR2 FNYEAQ. The CDR3 DNA is TGTGCCAGCAGCTTAGAGGGATTTCAGCCCCAGCATTTT. Its protein product is CASSLEGFQPQHF.

This rearrangement joins TRBV10-3 to TRBJ1-6; D perhaps matches TRBD1 (5 bases). Trimming pared 10 bases from V and 0 bases from J, leaving 10 bases between. Germline CDR1 is ENHRY and CDR2 is SYGVKD. There are 14 residues in the CDR3. The CDR3 region has the DNA TGTGCCAGCCGACAGAGCTCCTATAATTCACCCCTCCACTTT. Protein product: CASRQSSYNSPLHF.

This chain uses TRBV27 with TRBJ1-1; possible D gene TRBD1, 6 bases. Trimming took 8 bases from V and 4 from J, leaving 14 bases between them. The V gene's germline CDR1 is MNHEY and CDR2 SMNVEV (reference sequence). This CDR3 region has 13 residues. In DNA form, the CDR3 reads TGTGCCAGCGCCAGCGGACAGTCCACTGAAGCTTTCTTT. Protein product: CASASGQSTEAFF.

The gene calls are TRBV6-2 or TRBV6-3 and TRBJ1-1; a possible D gene is TRBD1 (5 bases). The CDR3 is 13 residues long. Germline CDR1 reads MNHEY; CDR2 reads SVGEGT. Trimming shortened V by 3 bases and J by 6 bases, and 11 bases separated the two germline ends. The DNA of the CDR3 is TGTGCCAGCAGTTATAGCCGGGACCCTGAAGCTTTCTTT. Translating it yields CASSYSRDPEAFF.

This rearrangement joins TRBV6-1 to TRBJ2-2; D gene unclear. Germline loops: CDR1 MNHNS, CDR2 SASEGT. The CDR3 spans 13 residues. V shed 0 bases and J shed 7 bases, with 6 bases lying between them. The CDR3 spells CASSEATVGELFF. For the CDR3, the DNA is TGTGCCAGCAGTGAAGCCACCGTCGGGGAGCTGTTTTTT.

The chain links TRBV4-2 to TRBJ2-2, with D perhaps TRBD2 (5 bases). The CDR3 has 16 amino acids. V was cut by 1 base and J by 3 bases, with 12 bases left in between. Germline V gene data show CDR1 as LGHNA and CDR2 as YNFKEQ. The CDR3 region has the DNA TGTGCCAGCAGCCAAGTTATTCTCGGGGACACCGGGGAGCTGTTTTTT. Translated, it gives CASSQVILGDTGELFF.

The J gene is TRBJ2-7, the V gene TRBV7-2; 8 bases align to TRBD1. Germline V gene lookup returns CDR1 SGHTA and CDR2 FQGNSA. V dropped 2 bases and J dropped 3; count of bases not matched to a gene: 6. This CDR3 is built from 15 residues. CDR3 nucleotide sequence: TGTGCCAGCAGCTTAAGGTCAGGGGGCCTCTACGAGCAGTACTTC. This codes for CASSLRSGGLYEQYF.

J is TRBJ2-3 and V is TRBV6-5; TRBD2 matches at 8 bases. V shed 2 bases, J shed 4 bases, and the junction held 2 bases outside the gene matches. This CDR3 region has 14 residues. Germline V CDR1 and CDR2: MNHEY, SVGAGI. This CDR3 is CASSYTLAADTQYF. CDR3 in DNA: TGTGCCAGCAGTTACACACTAGCGGCAGATACGCAGTATTTT.

The chain has TRBV5-1 and TRBJ2-7; no definite D call. Trimming removed 2 bases at V and 5 bases at J, with 5 bases between. CDR1 is SGHRS, CDR2 YFSETQ, per germline. The CDR3 spans 11 residues. CDR3 amino acids: CASSLQNEQYF. The CDR3 region has the DNA TGCGCCAGCAGCTTACAAAACGAGCAGTACTTC. The entire variable domain, with the rest obtained from reference TRBV5-1 and TRBJ2-7, is as follows: KAGVTQTPRYLIKTRGQQVTLSCSPISGHRSVSWYQQTPGQGLQFLFEYFSETQRNKGNFPGRFSGRQFSNSRSEMNVSTLELGDSALYLCASSLQNEQYFGPGTRLTVT.

This clone is a singleton in its sample. DNA for the CDR3: TGTGCCAGCAGTGAAATGGGAGCTGTTTTTTTGCAACAAGAGACCCAGTACTTC. Translation: CASSEMGAVFLQQETQYF. V and J are TRBV6-4 and TRBJ2-5, with D possibly TRBD2 on 5 matching bases. The CDR3 is made up of 18 amino acids. The germline V and J ends were trimmed by 3 bases and 2 bases, with 22 bases remaining between them. In germline, CDR1 is MRHNA, CDR2 SNTAGT.

This clone came up once. The chain combines TRBV11-2 with TRBJ1-1, with D perhaps TRBD1 (6 bases). The CDR3 is 13 amino acids. Germline CDR1 and CDR2: SGHAT and FQNNGV. V was shortened by 2 bases and J by 14 bases, with 18 bases between the two germline ends. CDR3 DNA sequence: TGTGCCAGCAGCTTATCCCAGGGCAGGACAGCCTTCTTT. It yields the protein CASSLSQGRTAFF.

The chain joins TRBV13 to TRBJ1-2; 7 nucleotides line up with TRBD1. CDR3 length: 15 residues. In germline, CDR1 is PRHDT, CDR2 FYEKMQ (reference sequence). The trim removed 6 bases at V and 3 bases at J, leaving 10 bases unmatched. Written as DNA, the CDR3 is TGTGCCAGCAGATGGGACGGGACAGACCACTATGGCTACACCTTC. Encoded protein: CASRWDGTDHYGYTF.

The chain recombines TRBV28 with TRBJ2-1; tentative D call: TRBD2 (5 bases). V was trimmed by 11 bases and J by 3 bases, leaving 14 bases between them. The CDR3 has 13 amino acids. Per the germline V gene, CDR1 is MDHEN and CDR2 is SYDVKM. In nucleotides, the CDR3 is TGTGCCCTTGACGGCGGGTACTACAATGAGCAGTTCTTC. Encoded protein: CALDGGYYNEQFF.